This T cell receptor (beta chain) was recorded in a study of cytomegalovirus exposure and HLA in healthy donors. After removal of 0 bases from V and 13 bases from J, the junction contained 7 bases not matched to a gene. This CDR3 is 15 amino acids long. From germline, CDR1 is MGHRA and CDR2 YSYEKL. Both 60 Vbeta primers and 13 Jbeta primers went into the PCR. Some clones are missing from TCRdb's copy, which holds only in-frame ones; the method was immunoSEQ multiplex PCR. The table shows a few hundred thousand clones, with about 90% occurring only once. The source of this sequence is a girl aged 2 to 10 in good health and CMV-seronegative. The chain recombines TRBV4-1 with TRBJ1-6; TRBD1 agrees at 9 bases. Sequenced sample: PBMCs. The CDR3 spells CASSQDWDRVGPLHF. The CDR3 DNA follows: TGCGCCAGCAGCCAAGACTGGGACAGGGTAGGGCCCCTCCACTTT.